The subject of this entry is one T cell receptor beta chain. TCRdb keeps only in-frame clones here, not all; method: immunoSEQ multiplex PCR. Of roughly 350,000 clones in the sample, about 87% were seen once. This sample is part of a study of blood T cell repertoires in COVID-19. Study information: The origin of the acute and convalescent COVID-19 samples was the United States, Italy and Spain.

Seattle patients were enrolled while actively infected and followed longitudinally. The length of the CDR3 is 13 residues. Germline V lookup: CDR1 MNHEY, CDR2 SVGAGI. Trimming cost V 4 bases and J 7 bases, with 14 bases left between them. This receptor was identified in a woman aged 25-40 years with COVID-19, enrolled during active disease. This chain joins TRBV6-5 and TRBJ2-7, with a weak D call TRBD2 (5 bases). Sequencing used peripheral blood. In DNA, the CDR3 is TGTGCCAGCAGTTCCGACTACTTTCGGGAGCAGTACTTC. Translation: CASSSDYFREQYF.